One sample yielded the 17 T cell receptor beta chains listed below, sequenced in a study of cytomegalovirus exposure and HLA in healthy donors. Profiled with immunoSEQ multiplex PCR; TCRdb holds only in-frame clones, not every one. The repertoire holds about 360,000 clones, with 75% to 90% as singletons. Sequenced sample: PBMCs. The receptors stem from a woman between 18 and 29 years old in good health and CMV-seronegative.

The rearrangement joins TRBV5-4 to TRBJ2-7; 7 bases fit TRBD2. Germline V lookup: CDR1 SGHNT, CDR2 YYREEE (reference sequence). The CDR3 extends over 15 amino acids. The V gene end was trimmed by 4 bases and the J gene end by 2 bases; junction bases not matched to a gene: 9. The CDR3 sequence: CASSLEGGGAYEQYF. The CDR3 region has the DNA TGTGCCAGCAGCCTCGAGGGCGGGGGTGCCTACGAGCAGTACTTC.

The chain links TRBV9 to TRBJ1-4, with D perhaps TRBD1 (6 bases). Germline loops: CDR1 SGDLS, CDR2 YYNGEE. The CDR3 loop spans 15 amino acids. Deletions cut 3 bases from V and 8 bases from J, with 17 bases between. This CDR3 is CASSAAQGYGEKLFF. The CDR3 DNA is TGTGCCAGCAGCGCCGCCCAGGGGTATGGAGAAAAACTGTTTTTT.

This chain connects TRBV5-1 to TRBJ2-1; 10 bases fit TRBD2. This CDR3 has 16 residues. With V trimmed by 4 bases and J by 1 base, 5 bases remained unmatched. Germline CDR1 and CDR2: SGHRS and YFSETQ. The CDR3 loop is CASSPSGRASYNEQFF. CDR3 nucleotides: TGCGCCAGCAGCCCCAGCGGGAGGGCGTCCTACAATGAGCAGTTCTTC.

The chain couples TRBV27 to TRBJ2-3; TRBD1 matches at 11 bases. After removal of 6 bases from V and 1 base from J, the junction contained 12 bases not matched to a gene. This CDR3 has 18 amino acids. The germline gives CDR1 MNHEY, CDR2 SMNVEV (reference sequence). The CDR3 DNA is TGTGCCAGCAGCTTAGAGGGACAGGGGGTGTTGGGCACAGATACGCAGTATTTT. Translated: CASSLEGQGVLGTDTQYF.

The V call is TRBV5-1, the J call TRBJ2-5; a weak D match, TRBD1 (5 bases). The CDR3 runs 13 residues. Looked up from germline, CDR1 is SGHRS and CDR2 is YFSETQ. V was cut by 5 bases and J by 2 bases, with 10 bases left in between. CDR3 nucleotides: TGCGCCAGCAGTGCGGCAGGGCAAGAGACCCAGTACTTC. Its translation: CASSAAGQETQYF.

V is TRBV5-6 and J is TRBJ2-7; D ambiguous. The CDR3 has 12 amino acids. The germline V gene has CDR1 SGHDT and CDR2 YYEEEE. Trimming took off 2 bases at V and 6 bases at J, with 9 bases between the two ends. The CDR3: CASSFSRSEQYF. The CDR3 nucleotides are TGTGCCAGCAGCTTCTCCCGGAGCGAGCAGTACTTC.

The rearrangement uses TRBV6-5 and TRBJ1-2; D unresolved. Deletions cut 6 bases from V and 4 bases from J, with 18 bases between. The CDR3 sequence is 15 residues long. CDR1 and CDR2 (germline): MNHEY, SVGAGI. This CDR3 reads CASSDPSGVTYGYTF. In DNA form, the CDR3 reads TGTGCCAGCAGCGACCCGTCGGGAGTCACCTATGGCTACACCTTC.

This chain connects TRBV7-2 to TRBJ2-1, with TRBD1 matching 8 bases. Trimming took 3 bases from V and 0 from J; bases not matched to a gene: 10. Germline V gene data show CDR1 as SGHTA and CDR2 as FQGNSA. CDR3 length equals 18 residues. The CDR3 here is CASSFLFDRGGSYNEQFF. The CDR3 nucleotides are TGTGCCAGCAGCTTTTTATTCGACAGGGGCGGCTCCTACAATGAGCAGTTCTTC.

The chain couples TRBV5-1 to TRBJ2-7; 12 nucleotides line up with TRBD2. Germline V lookup: CDR1 SGHRS, CDR2 YFSETQ. This CDR3 contains 14 residues. Germline trimming cut 5 bases from V and 2 bases from J; bases unmatched to any gene: 2. The chain's CDR3 is CASRLAGGTYEQYF. The DNA of the CDR3 is TGCGCCAGCAGACTAGCGGGGGGTACCTACGAGCAGTACTTC.

The V call is TRBV2, the J call TRBJ1-4, with 7 bases lining up with TRBD1. From germline, CDR1 is SNHLY and CDR2 FYNNEI. Germline trimming cut 6 bases from V and 8 bases from J; bases unmatched to any gene: 9. CDR3 length: 14 residues. The CDR3 coding sequence is TGTGCCAGCAGGGGGGACAGATTGGGCGAAAAACTGTTTTTT. The encoded protein is CASRGDRLGEKLFF.

V and J are TRBV15 and TRBJ1-5, with unresolved D. There are 13 residues in the CDR3. Germline V CDR1 and CDR2: LNHNV, YYDKDF (reference sequence). Between the trimmed V and J ends, which lost 6 bases and 2 bases, there was a span of 8 bases. CDR3: CATRLQGNQPQHF. The CDR3 DNA reads TGTGCCACCAGGCTTCAGGGCAATCAGCCCCAGCATTTT. The full variable domain, with the rest looked up from reference TRBV15 and TRBJ1-5, is DAMVIQNPRYQVTQFGKPVTLSCSQTLNHNVMYWYQQKSSQAPKLLFHYYDKDFNNEADTPDNFQSRRPNTSFCFLDIRSPGLGDTAMYLCATRLQGNQPQHFGDGTRLSIL.

The chain has TRBV28 and TRBJ2-1; tentative D call: TRBD2 (6 bases). From germline, CDR1 is MDHEN and CDR2 SYDVKM. The CDR3 has 15 residues. Trimming stripped 6 bases from V and 8 bases from J, with 20 bases between. CDR3 in amino acids: CASRPSDQNPHEQFF. The CDR3 region has the DNA TGTGCCAGCAGACCTAGCGACCAAAACCCCCATGAGCAGTTCTTC.

The gene calls are TRBV27 and TRBJ2-1; 7 bases map to TRBD2. The germline V gene encodes CDR1 MNHEY and CDR2 SMNVEV (reference sequence). CDR3 size: 14 residues. V was clipped by 6 bases and J by 3 bases; unmatched bases: 5. The CDR3 DNA reads as TGTGCCAGCAGACCCTCGGGGGGCTACAATGAGCAGTTCTTC. It translates to CASRPSGGYNEQFF.

The V call is TRBV6-5, the J call TRBJ1-2, with TRBD1 matching over 7 bases. The V gene's germline CDR1 is MNHEY and CDR2 SVGAGI. CDR3 size: 13 residues. Unmatched junction bases numbered 2, after V lost 5 bases and J lost 2 bases. CDR3 amino acids: CASSVTGNYGYTF. CDR3 DNA: TGTGCCAGCAGTGTGACAGGGAACTATGGCTACACCTTC.

V and J are TRBV5-1 and TRBJ2-7; 9 bases map to TRBD2. Germline assignment: CDR1 SGHRS and CDR2 YFSETQ. J gave up 4 bases and V 0 bases, and 5 bases lay outside the gene matches. This CDR3 is built from 15 residues. Written as DNA, the CDR3 is TGCGCCAGCAGCTTGGAGGGACTAGCAGCTTACGAGCAGTACTTC. Amino acids: CASSLEGLAAYEQYF.

The J gene is TRBJ2-4, the V gene TRBV19; 12 positions match TRBD2. The CDR3 has 17 amino acids. The germline CDR1 and CDR2 sequences are LNHDA and SQIVND (reference sequence). With 5 bases clipped from V and 1 base from J, the junction kept 6 bases outside the gene matches. The CDR3 is CASSVTGTSGAKNIQYF. The CDR3 nucleotides are TGTGCCAGTAGTGTCACCGGGACTAGCGGGGCCAAAAACATTCAGTACTTC.

This clone was counted only a few times. The rearrangement links TRBV28 to TRBJ2-7; TRBD1 aligns across 9 bases. The length of the CDR3 is 14 residues. J gave up 7 bases and V 5 bases, and 9 bases lay outside the gene matches. Germline V CDR1 and CDR2: MDHEN, SYDVKM. The CDR3 protein is CASSPRQGGLEQYF. CDR3 DNA sequence: TGTGCCAGCAGTCCACGACAGGGGGGGTTGGAGCAGTACTTC.